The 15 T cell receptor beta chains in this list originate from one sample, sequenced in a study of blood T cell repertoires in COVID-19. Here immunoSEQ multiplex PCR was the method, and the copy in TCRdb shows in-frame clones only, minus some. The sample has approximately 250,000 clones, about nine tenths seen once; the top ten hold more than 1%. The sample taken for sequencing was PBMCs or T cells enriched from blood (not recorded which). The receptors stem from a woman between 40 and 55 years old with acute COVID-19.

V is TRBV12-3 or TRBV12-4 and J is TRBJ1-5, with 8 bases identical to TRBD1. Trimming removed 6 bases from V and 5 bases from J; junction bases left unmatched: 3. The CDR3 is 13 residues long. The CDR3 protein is CASSEQGDQPQHF. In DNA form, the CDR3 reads TGTGCCAGCAGCGAACAGGGGGATCAGCCCCAGCATTTT.

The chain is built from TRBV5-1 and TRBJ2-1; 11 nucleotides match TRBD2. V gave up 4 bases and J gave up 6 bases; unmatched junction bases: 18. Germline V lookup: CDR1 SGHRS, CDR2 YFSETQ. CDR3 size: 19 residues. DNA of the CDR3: TGCGCCAGCAGCAAGGACAGGACGTTAGCGGGAGGGCAAGGCAATGAGCAGTTCTTC. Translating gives CASSKDRTLAGGQGNEQFF.

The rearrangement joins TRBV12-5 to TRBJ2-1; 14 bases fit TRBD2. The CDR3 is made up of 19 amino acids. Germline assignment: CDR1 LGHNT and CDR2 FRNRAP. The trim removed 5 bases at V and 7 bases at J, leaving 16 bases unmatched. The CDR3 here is CASGTGTSGRGGRVNEQFF. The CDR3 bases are TGTGCTAGTGGTACCGGGACTAGCGGGAGAGGTGGGAGAGTGAATGAGCAGTTCTTC. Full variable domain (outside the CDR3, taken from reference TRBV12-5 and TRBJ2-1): DARVTQTPRHKVTEMGQEVTMRCQPILGHNTVFWYRQTMMQGLELLAYFRNRAPLDDSGMPKDRFSAEMPDATLATLKIQPSEPRDSAVYFCASGTGTSGRGGRVNEQFFGPGTRLTVL.

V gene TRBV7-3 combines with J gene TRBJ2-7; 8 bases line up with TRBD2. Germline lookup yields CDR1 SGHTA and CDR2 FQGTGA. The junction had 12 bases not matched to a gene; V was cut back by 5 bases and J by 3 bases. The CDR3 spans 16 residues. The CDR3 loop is CASSPTGGAGDYEQYF. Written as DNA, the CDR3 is TGTGCCAGCAGCCCTACCGGGGGAGCGGGAGACTACGAGCAGTACTTC.

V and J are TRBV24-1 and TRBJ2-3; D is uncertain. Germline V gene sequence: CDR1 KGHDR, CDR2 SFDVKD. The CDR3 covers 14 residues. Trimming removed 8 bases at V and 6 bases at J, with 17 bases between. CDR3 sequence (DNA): TGTGCCACCAAGCCAAGAGATTTTTCGGATACGCAGTATTTT. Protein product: CATKPRDFSDTQYF.

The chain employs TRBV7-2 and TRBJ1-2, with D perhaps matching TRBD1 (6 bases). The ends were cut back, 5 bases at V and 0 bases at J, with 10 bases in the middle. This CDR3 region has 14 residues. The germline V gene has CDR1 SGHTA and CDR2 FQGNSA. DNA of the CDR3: TGTGCCAGCAGCCGCAGGGGAACTAACTATGGCTACACCTTC. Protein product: CASSRRGTNYGYTF.

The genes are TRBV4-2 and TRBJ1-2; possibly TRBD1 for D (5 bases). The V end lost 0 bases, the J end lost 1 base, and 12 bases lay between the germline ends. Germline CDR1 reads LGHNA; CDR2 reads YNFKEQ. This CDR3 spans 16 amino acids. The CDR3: CASSQDIGHLNYGYTF. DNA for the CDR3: TGTGCCAGCAGCCAAGACATCGGACACCTTAACTATGGCTACACCTTC.

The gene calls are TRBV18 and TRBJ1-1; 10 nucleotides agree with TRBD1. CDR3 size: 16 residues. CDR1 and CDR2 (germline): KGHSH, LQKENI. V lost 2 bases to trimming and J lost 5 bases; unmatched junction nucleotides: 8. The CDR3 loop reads CASSPTGQGLGTEAFF. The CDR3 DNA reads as TGTGCCAGCTCACCAACGGGACAGGGGTTGGGGACTGAAGCTTTCTTT.

Written as DNA, the CDR3 is TGTGCCAGCAGGGGGATAGCGGGAGGGCGCTACAATGAGCAGTTCTTC. Translating it yields CASRGIAGGRYNEQFF. V gene TRBV11-1 combines with J gene TRBJ2-1, with TRBD2 matching over 11 bases. J was trimmed by 3 bases and V by 6 bases; bases with no gene match: 7. Looked up from germline, CDR1 is SGHAT and CDR2 is FQDESV (reference sequence). The CDR3 loop spans 16 amino acids. Full variable domain (outside the CDR3, taken from reference TRBV11-1 and TRBJ2-1): EAEVAQSPRYKITEKSQAVAFWCDPISGHATLYWYRQILGQGPELLVQFQDESVVDDSQLPKDRFSAERLKGVDSTLKIQPAELGDSAMYLCASRGIAGGRYNEQFFGPGTRLTVL.

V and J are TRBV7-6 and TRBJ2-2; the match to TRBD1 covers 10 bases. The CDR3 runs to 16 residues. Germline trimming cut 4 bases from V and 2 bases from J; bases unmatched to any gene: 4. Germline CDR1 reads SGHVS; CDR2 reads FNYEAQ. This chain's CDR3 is CASSSRQGANTGELFF. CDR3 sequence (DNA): TGTGCCAGCAGCTCCCGACAGGGGGCCAACACCGGGGAGCTGTTTTTT.

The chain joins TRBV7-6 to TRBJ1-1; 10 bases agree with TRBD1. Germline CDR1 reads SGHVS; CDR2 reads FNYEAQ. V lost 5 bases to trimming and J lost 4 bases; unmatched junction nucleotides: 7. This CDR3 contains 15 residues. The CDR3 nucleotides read TGTGCCAGCAGCAAAAGGACAGGGGGTATCACTGAAGCTTTCTTT. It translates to CASSKRTGGITEAFF.

The CDR3, as DNA: TGTGCCAGCAGCCCCGCGGCAGGGGGGTCCTATGGCTACACCTTC. Amino acid sequence: CASSPAAGGSYGYTF. The chain couples TRBV7-2 to TRBJ1-2; 7 bases map to TRBD1. CDR3 length: 15 amino acids. With V trimmed by 5 bases and J by 4 bases, 10 bases remained unmatched. Germline V lookup: CDR1 SGHTA, CDR2 FQGNSA.

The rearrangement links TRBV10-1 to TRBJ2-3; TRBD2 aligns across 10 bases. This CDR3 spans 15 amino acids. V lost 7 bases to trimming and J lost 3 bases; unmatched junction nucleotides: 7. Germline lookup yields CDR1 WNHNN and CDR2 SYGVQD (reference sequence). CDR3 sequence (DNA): TGCGCCAGCACCGCTAGCGGGAGTCTGACAGATACGCAGTATTTT. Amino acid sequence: CASTASGSLTDTQYF.

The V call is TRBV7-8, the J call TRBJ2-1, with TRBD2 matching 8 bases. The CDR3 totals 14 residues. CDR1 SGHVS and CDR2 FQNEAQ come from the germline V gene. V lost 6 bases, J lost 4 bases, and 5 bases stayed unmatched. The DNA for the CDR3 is TGTGCCAGCAGGGGACTAGGGGTTTACAATGAGCAGTTCTTC. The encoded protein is CASRGLGVYNEQFF.

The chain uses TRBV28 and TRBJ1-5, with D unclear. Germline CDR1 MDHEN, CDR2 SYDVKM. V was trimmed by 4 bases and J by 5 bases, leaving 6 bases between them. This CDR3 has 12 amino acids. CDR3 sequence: CASSSEDQPQHF. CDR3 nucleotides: TGTGCCAGCAGTTCAGAAGATCAGCCCCAGCATTTT.